This TCR beta chain was profiled in a study of a mutant IDH1 vaccine in newly diagnosed glioma. Findings and caveats of the study: Pseudoprogression appeared unlinked to shifts in leading peripheral T cell clonotypes.

Assay: immunoSEQ multiplex PCR; the TCRdb copy retains only in-frame clones and omits some. The sample lists about 94,000 clones, about 90% seen once, with roughly 0.81% in the top ten. As for this clone: What it recognizes is unknown.

Time point given: week 47, end of study. Doses consisted of 300 ug of mutant IDH1 20-mer peptide each, paired with topical imiquimod. CDR1 is LGHNA and CDR2 is YNFKEQ in the germline V gene. The CDR3 totals 16 residues. J was trimmed by 9 bases and V by 0 bases; bases with no gene match: 10. The input for sequencing was PBMCs, taken from a glioma patient whose treatment included an IDH1 peptide vaccine. The gene calls are TRBV4-2 and TRBJ2-4; 8 bases align to TRBD2. The TCR originated in a woman between 50 and 59 years old with glioma. CDR3 sequence: CASSQDEGSGTPIQYF. The CDR3 DNA follows: TGTGCCAGCAGCCAAGATGAAGGTAGCGGGACCCCCATTCAGTACTTC.